This record looks at one T cell receptor (beta chain) sequence and its context. Its cognate antigen is unknown. These data are taken from a study of CD8+ T cells in alopecia areata. CD4+ cells obtained from four to six patients were subjected to sorting into CD25+CD127- cells. Collection of lesional scalp punch biopsies and peripheral blood was performed in alopecia areata patients. V gave up 4 bases and J gave up 1 base; unmatched junction bases: 4. This CDR3 region has 16 residues. Looked up from germline, CDR1 is SGHRS and CDR2 is YFSETQ. Overall study results and limits: Lesional scalp exceeded normal scalp in clonality, especially in alopecia totalis/universalis.

It was cDNA, reverse transcribed from extracted RNA, that served as the sequencing template. The assay was immunoSEQ multiplex PCR, and TCRdb's table has in-frame clones only and misses some. The repertoire has fewer than 40,000 clones, roughly half of them found once; the top ten carry about 1.7%. The genes are TRBV5-1 and TRBJ2-3, with TRBD2 identical over 12 bases. The specimen was CD4+ Tregs sorted from blood. This clonotype was obtained from a human donor with alopecia areata. CDR3 DNA: TGCGCCAGCAGCCCCCGACTAGCGGGGGGCACAGATACGCAGTATTTT. This translates into CASSPRLAGGTDTQYF.